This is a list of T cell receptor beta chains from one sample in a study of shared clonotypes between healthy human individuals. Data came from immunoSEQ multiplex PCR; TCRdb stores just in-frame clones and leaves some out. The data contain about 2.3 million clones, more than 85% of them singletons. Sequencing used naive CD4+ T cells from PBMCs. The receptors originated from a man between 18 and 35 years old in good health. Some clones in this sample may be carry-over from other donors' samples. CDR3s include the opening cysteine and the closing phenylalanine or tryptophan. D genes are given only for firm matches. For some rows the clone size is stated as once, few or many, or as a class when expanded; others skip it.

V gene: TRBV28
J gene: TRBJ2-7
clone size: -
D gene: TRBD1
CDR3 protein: CASSSRRQGEVQYF
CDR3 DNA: TGTGCCAGCAGTTCAAGACGACAGGGCGAGGTGCAGTACTTC

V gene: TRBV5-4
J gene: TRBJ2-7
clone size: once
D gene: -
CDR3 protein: CASSTLQGSYEQYF
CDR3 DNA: TGTGCCAGCAGCACACTACAGGGTTCCTACGAGCAGTACTTC

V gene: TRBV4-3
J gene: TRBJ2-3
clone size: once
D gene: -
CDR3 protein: CASSQGQGSTDTQYF
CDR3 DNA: TGCGCCAGCAGCCAAGGGCAGGGGAGCACAGATACGCAGTATTTT

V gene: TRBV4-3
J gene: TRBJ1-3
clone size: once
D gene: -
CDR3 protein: CASSQDPGALSGNTIYF
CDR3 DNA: TGCGCCAGCAGCCAAGATCCCGGGGCCCTCTCTGGAAACACCATATATTTT

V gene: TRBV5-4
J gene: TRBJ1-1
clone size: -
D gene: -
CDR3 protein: CASNPREMNTEAFF
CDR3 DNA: TGTGCCAGCAACCCCAGGGAAATGAACACTGAAGCTTTCTTT

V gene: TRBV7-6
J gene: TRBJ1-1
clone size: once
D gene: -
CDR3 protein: CASSQNRDDTEAFF
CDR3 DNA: TGTGCCAGCAGCCAAAACAGGGACGACACTGAAGCTTTCTTT

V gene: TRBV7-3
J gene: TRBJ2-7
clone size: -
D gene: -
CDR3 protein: CASSPYSTSSIDEQYF
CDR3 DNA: TGTGCCAGCAGCCCATACTCTACCTCCTCGATCGACGAGCAGTACTTC

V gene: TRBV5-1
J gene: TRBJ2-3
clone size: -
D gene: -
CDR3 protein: CASSPGLGYTQYF
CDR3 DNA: TGCGCCAGCAGCCCGGGACTGGGTTATACGCAGTATTTT

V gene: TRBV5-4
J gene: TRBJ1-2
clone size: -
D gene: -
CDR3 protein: CASSPLGANYGYTF
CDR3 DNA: TGTGCCAGCAGCCCACTCGGGGCCAACTATGGCTACACCTTC

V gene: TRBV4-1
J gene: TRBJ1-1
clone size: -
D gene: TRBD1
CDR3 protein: CASSQDKDRGLKEAFF
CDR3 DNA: TGCGCCAGCAGCCAAGATAAGGACAGGGGGCTGAAAGAAGCTTTCTTT

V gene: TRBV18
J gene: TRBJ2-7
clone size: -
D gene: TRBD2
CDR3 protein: CASSSASGLSYEQYF
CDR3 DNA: TGTGCCAGCTCGTCCGCTAGCGGGCTCTCCTACGAGCAGTACTTC

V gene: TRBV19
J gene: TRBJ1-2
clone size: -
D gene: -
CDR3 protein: CASSMIQEAYGYTF
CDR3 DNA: TGTGCCAGTAGTATGATACAGGAGGCCTATGGCTACACCTTC

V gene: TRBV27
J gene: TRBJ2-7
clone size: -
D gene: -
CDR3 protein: CASSFSPGGYEQYF
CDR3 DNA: TGTGCCAGCAGTTTCTCCCCCGGGGGTTACGAGCAGTACTTC

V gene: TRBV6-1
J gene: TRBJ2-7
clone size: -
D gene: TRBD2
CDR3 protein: CASSEVGLAGGYEQYF
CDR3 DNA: TGTGCCAGCAGTGAAGTGGGACTAGCGGGAGGCTACGAGCAGTACTTC

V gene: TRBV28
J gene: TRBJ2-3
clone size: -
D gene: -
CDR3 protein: CASSGRDTQYF
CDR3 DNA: TGTGCCAGCAGTGGGCGGGATACGCAGTATTTT

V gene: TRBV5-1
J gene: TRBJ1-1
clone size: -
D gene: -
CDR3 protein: CASSPDDNTEAFF
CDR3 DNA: TGCGCCAGCAGCCCCGACGATAACACTGAAGCTTTCTTT

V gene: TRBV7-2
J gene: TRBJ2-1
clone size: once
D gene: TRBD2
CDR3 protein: CASSFYGGRGYNEQFF
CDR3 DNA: TGTGCCAGCAGCTTTTACGGCGGGAGGGGGTACAATGAGCAGTTCTTC

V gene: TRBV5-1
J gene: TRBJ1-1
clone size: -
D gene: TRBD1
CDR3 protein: CASSWGTAPGNTEAFF
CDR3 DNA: TGCGCCAGCAGCTGGGGGACAGCCCCCGGGAACACTGAAGCTTTCTTT

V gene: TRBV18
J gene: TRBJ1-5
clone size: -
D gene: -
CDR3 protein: CASSPRSGGLDQPQHF
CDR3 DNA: TGTGCCAGCTCACCACGGAGTGGGGGGCTGGATCAGCCCCAGCATTTT

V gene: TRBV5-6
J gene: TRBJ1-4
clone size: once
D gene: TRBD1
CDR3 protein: CASSPRDRVEKLFF
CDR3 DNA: TGTGCCAGCAGCCCCCGGGACAGGGTTGAAAAACTGTTTTTT

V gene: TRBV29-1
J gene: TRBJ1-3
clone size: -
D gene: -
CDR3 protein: CSVREGGNTIYF
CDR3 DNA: TGCAGCGTCCGAGAGGGCGGAAACACCATATATTTT

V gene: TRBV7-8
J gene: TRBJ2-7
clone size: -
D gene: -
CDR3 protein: CASSPDQISYEQYF
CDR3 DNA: TGTGCCAGCAGCCCGGACCAAATATCCTACGAGCAGTACTTC

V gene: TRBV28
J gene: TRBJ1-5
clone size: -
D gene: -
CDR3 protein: CASRSNPDQPQHF
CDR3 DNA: TGTGCCAGCAGGTCGAATCCGGATCAGCCCCAGCATTTT

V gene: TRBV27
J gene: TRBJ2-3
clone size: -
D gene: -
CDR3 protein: CASSLRDGRTDTQYF
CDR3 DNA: TGTGCCAGCAGTCTTCGGGACGGTCGCACAGATACGCAGTATTTT

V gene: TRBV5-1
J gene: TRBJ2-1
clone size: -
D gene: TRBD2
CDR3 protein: CASSEKAGGYNEQFF
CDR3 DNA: TGCGCCAGCAGCGAAAAAGCGGGGGGTTACAATGAGCAGTTCTTC

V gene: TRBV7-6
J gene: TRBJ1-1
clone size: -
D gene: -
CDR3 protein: CASSLGRGSTEAFF
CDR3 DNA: TGTGCCAGCAGCCTAGGGAGGGGGTCTACTGAAGCTTTCTTT

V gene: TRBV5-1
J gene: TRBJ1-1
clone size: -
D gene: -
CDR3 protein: CASSPRTEGNTEAFF
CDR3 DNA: TGCGCCAGCAGCCCGCGGACGGAGGGGAACACTGAAGCTTTCTTT

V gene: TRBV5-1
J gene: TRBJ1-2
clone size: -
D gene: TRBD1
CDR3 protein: CASSPQGASYGYTF
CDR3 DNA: TGCGCCAGCAGCCCCCAGGGGGCAAGCTATGGCTACACCTTC

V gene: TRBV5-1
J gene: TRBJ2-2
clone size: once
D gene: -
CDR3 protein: CASSLGTLANTGELFF
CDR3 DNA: TGCGCCAGCAGCTTGGGAACTCTAGCGAACACCGGGGAGCTGTTTTTT

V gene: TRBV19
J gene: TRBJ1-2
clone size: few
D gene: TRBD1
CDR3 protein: CASRDGQGGYGYTF
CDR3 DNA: TGTGCCAGTAGAGATGGACAGGGCGGCTATGGCTACACCTTC

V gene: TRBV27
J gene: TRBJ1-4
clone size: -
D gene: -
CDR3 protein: CASSFSRGGGEKLFF
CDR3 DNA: TGTGCCAGCAGTTTTTCCCGCGGGGGAGGGGAAAAACTGTTTTTT

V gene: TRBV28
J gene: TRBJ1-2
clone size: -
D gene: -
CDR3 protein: CASSLRGGYGYTF
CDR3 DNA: TGTGCCAGCAGTCTAAGGGGGGGCTATGGCTACACCTTC

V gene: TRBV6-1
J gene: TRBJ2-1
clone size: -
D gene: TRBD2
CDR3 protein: CASSGMTTGTSGINEQFF
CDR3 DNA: TGTGCCAGCAGTGGGATGACGACCGGGACTAGCGGGATCAATGAGCAGTTCTTC